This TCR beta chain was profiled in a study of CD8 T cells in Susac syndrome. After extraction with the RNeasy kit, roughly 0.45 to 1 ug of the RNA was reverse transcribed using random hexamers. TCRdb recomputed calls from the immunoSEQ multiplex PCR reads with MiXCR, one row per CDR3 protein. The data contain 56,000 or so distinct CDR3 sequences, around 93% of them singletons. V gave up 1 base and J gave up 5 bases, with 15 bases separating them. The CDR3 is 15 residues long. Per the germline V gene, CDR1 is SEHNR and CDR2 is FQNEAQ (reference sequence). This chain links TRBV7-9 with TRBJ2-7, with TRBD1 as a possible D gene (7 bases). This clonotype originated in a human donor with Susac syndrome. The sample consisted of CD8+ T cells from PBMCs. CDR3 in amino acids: CASSLEGGGMNEQYF. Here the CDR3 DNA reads TGTGCCAGCAGCTTAGAAGGAGGGGGCATGAACGAGCAGTACTTC.